Each of the 27 T cell receptor beta chains below was sequenced from the same sample in a study of T-cell memory formation after mild COVID-19. One entry per CDR3 protein results from TCRdb running MiXCR on the 5' RACE reads. The table has 450,000 to 650,000 distinct CDR3 sequences, about 20% seen once. The sample was PBMCs or a T cell subset sorted from them (not recorded which). Source of these receptors: an adult woman who had mild COVID-19 (a few samples of this study predate the infection). Cell type and time point are not known.

CDR3 DNA: TGCGCCAGCAGCGGGACAGGGAAAGACGAGCAGTACTTC. Translation: CASSGTGKDEQYF. This chain joins TRBV5-1 and TRBJ2-7, with 9 bases that match TRBD1. Unmatched junction bases numbered 4, after V lost 4 bases and J lost 5 bases. Germline V CDR1 and CDR2: SGHRS, YFSETQ. CDR3 length equals 13 residues.

The chain is built from TRBV6-2 or TRBV6-3 and TRBJ1-1, with 7 bases fitting TRBD1. Germline loops: CDR1 MNHEY, CDR2 SVGEGT. Trimming at V came to 5 bases and at J to 3 bases, leaving 18 bases not matched to a gene. The CDR3 is 18 amino acids. DNA of the CDR3: TGTGCCAGCAGTCCGCGGACAGGAGCCTCCATAAGGGACACTGAAGCTTTCTTT. Encoded protein: CASSPRTGASIRDTEAFF.

This clonotype was found a few times. V gene TRBV13 combines with J gene TRBJ2-2; 7 nucleotides match TRBD1. CDR1 is PRHDT, CDR2 FYEKMQ, per germline (reference sequence). The CDR3 length is 17 residues. J was trimmed by 5 bases and V by 5 bases; bases with no gene match: 14. CDR3 sequence reads: CASSPSWQGGATGELFF. CDR3 DNA sequence: TGTGCCAGCAGCCCTAGCTGGCAAGGGGGCGCTACCGGGGAGCTGTTTTTT.

This clonotype has more than one count but fewer than ten. The chain is built from TRBV12-3 or TRBV12-4 and TRBJ1-1; 8 bases are shared with TRBD1. The J segment lost 5 bases and the V segment lost 2 bases, leaving 4 bases of the junction unmatched. This CDR3 has 14 amino acids. CDR3: CASSLSGGGTEAFF. Here the CDR3 DNA reads TGTGCCAGCAGTTTATCAGGGGGCGGGACTGAAGCTTTCTTT.

In its sample, this clonotype was seen a few times. V usage is TRBV5-1 and J usage is TRBJ2-1; D gene uncertain. The germline CDR1 and CDR2 sequences are SGHRS and YFSETQ. V lost 0 bases and J lost 9, with 13 bases in between. This CDR3 comprises 14 residues. The CDR3 here is CASSLAVVPGEQFF. CDR3 DNA: TGCGCCAGCAGCTTGGCCGTCGTCCCTGGTGAGCAGTTCTTC.

V is TRBV19 and J is TRBJ1-4; perhaps TRBD1 as D (6 bases). The V end was cut by 7 bases, the J end by 8 bases, with 14 bases between. Germline V gives CDR1 LNHDA, CDR2 SQIVND (reference sequence). The CDR3 loop spans 13 amino acids. DNA for the CDR3: TGTGCCAGTACGGACAGAGCTTACGAAAAACTGTTTTTT. Protein: CASTDRAYEKLFF.

The J gene is TRBJ2-7, the V gene TRBV7-9; D is perhaps TRBD1 or TRBD2 (5 bases each). The CDR3 sequence is 12 residues long. In germline, CDR1 is SEHNR, CDR2 FQNEAQ (reference sequence). Trimming cost V 5 bases and J 5 bases, with 10 bases left between them. This CDR3 reads CASSPLGDEQYF. CDR3 DNA: TGTGCCAGCAGCCCACTAGGGGACGAGCAGTACTTC.

At least ten counts were recorded for this clonotype. The V call is TRBV7-2, the J call TRBJ2-3, with D possibly being TRBD2 (6 bases). Per the germline V gene, CDR1 is SGHTA and CDR2 is FQGNSA. Trimming cost V 3 bases and J 6 bases, with 16 bases left between them. The CDR3 covers 15 residues. As DNA, the CDR3 is TGTGCCAGCAGCTTTAAGGCGGGACCGTCGGATACGCAGTATTTT. This encodes CASSFKAGPSDTQYF.

This clonotype was observed a few times. The rearrangement joins TRBV9 to TRBJ2-1; tentative D call: TRBD1 (5 bases). V was pared by 0 bases and J by 4 bases, with 8 bases between. The germline V gene has CDR1 SGDLS and CDR2 YYNGEE. The CDR3 loop spans 14 amino acids. The CDR3 is CASSVEAGYNEQFF. The CDR3 nucleotides are TGTGCCAGCAGCGTAGAAGCAGGGTACAATGAGCAGTTCTTC.

This clonotype was counted a few times. The chain has TRBV7-9 and TRBJ2-3, with 14 bases that match TRBD2. Germline CDR1 and CDR2: SEHNR and FQNEAQ (reference sequence). Losses at the gene ends were 0 bases for V and 5 bases for J; bases not matched to a gene: 7. The CDR3 totals 18 residues. The CDR3, as DNA: TGTGCCAGCAGCTTAGCCCTGACTAGCGGGGGGGCTGGAGATACGCAGTATTTT. It is translated as CASSLALTSGGAGDTQYF.

Comments on this clonotype: Since a much larger clone is just one base distant, this may be a read error. V and J are TRBV20-1 and TRBJ2-7; D may be TRBD1 (6 bases). V gave up 2 bases and J gave up 2 bases, with 10 bases separating them. The CDR3 runs to 13 residues. CDR1 DFQATT and CDR2 SNEGSKA come from the germline V gene (reference sequence). The CDR3 DNA is TGCAGTGCTAGACGGACAGCGACCTACGAGCAGTACTTC. Its translation is CSARRTATYEQYF.

This clonotype was picked up a small number of times. The CDR3 loop reads CASRMRPGSTYEQYF. DNA of the CDR3: TGTGCCAGCAGAATGAGACCCGGATCGACCTACGAGCAGTACTTC. V usage is TRBV12-3 or TRBV12-4 and J usage is TRBJ2-7; D is unclear. V lost 6 bases and J lost 2, with 17 bases in between. The CDR3 covers 15 residues.

This clonotype was detected a few times. This rearrangement joins TRBV20-1 to TRBJ2-3, with a possible D match to TRBD1 (6 bases). Germline values: CDR1 DFQATT, CDR2 SNEGSKA (reference sequence). V was trimmed by 2 bases and J by 0 bases, leaving 21 bases between them. The CDR3 is made up of 18 amino acids. The CDR3 DNA sequence: TGCAGTGCTAGACCCCTCCCGGGGACAATTATAAGCACAGATACGCAGTATTTT. Residues: CSARPLPGTIISTDTQYF.

This clonotype was seen a few times. The rearrangement links TRBV5-4 to TRBJ2-3, with 7 bases aligning to TRBD1. This CDR3 has 16 residues. V gave up 4 bases and J gave up 2 bases; unmatched junction bases: 10. Germline V lookup: CDR1 SGHNT, CDR2 YYREEE (reference sequence). CDR3 in DNA: TGTGCCAGCAGCCAAGGGACAGCCCAACCCACAGATACGCAGTATTTT. Protein product: CASSQGTAQPTDTQYF.

The J gene is TRBJ2-2, the V gene TRBV15; 8 bases agree with TRBD1. Germline CDR1 LNHNV, CDR2 YYDKDF (reference sequence). The CDR3 totals 16 residues. The V and J ends lost 2 bases and 2 bases, in that order; junction bases with no gene match: 4. The CDR3: CATSRTGTGNTGELFF. The CDR3 DNA follows: TGTGCCACCAGCAGAACCGGGACAGGCAACACCGGGGAGCTGTTTTTT. Drawing the rest from reference TRBV15 and TRBJ2-2, the complete variable domain is DAMVIQNPRYQVTQFGKPVTLSCSQTLNHNVMYWYQQKSSQAPKLLFHYYDKDFNNEADTPDNFQSRRPNTSFCFLDIRSPGLGDTAMYLCATSRTGTGNTGELFFGEGSRLTVL.

The table lists this clonotype with a few counts. The V and J genes are TRBV25-1 and TRBJ1-1; D is possibly TRBD1 (5 bases). V was shortened by 2 bases and J by 13 bases, with 17 bases between the two germline ends. This CDR3 has 13 amino acids. The germline gives CDR1 MGHDK, CDR2 SYGVNS. The CDR3 DNA reads TGTGCCAGCAGTGAAGGGGACCTAAATAGCGGTTTCTTT. Encoded protein: CASSEGDLNSGFF.

This clonotype was seen repeatedly, ten times or more. The J gene is TRBJ1-1, the V gene TRBV7-2, with D possibly matching TRBD1 (6 bases). The germline gives CDR1 SGHTA, CDR2 FQGNSA. Trimming pared 5 bases from V and 1 base from J, leaving 11 bases between. The CDR3 extends over 14 amino acids. The chain's CDR3 is CASSQQGPNTEAFF. The CDR3 DNA reads TGTGCCAGCAGCCAGCAGGGGCCGAACACTGAAGCTTTCTTT. The full variable domain, in which reference TRBV7-2 and TRBJ1-1 provide the parts outside the CDR3, is GAGVSQSPSNKVTEKGKDVELRCDPISGHTALYWYRQSLGQGLEFLIYFQGNSAPDKSGLPSDRFSAERTGGSVSTLTIQRTQQEDSAVYLCASSQQGPNTEAFFGQGTRLTVV.

This clonotype appeared a few times. The chain couples TRBV30 to TRBJ1-3; D gene uncertain. The germline V gene has CDR1 GTSNPN and CDR2 SVGIG (reference sequence). CDR3 length: 12 residues. Trimming removed 2 bases from V and 4 bases from J, with 6 bases in between. The CDR3 spells CAWSRQGNTIYF. The CDR3 nucleotides are TGTGCCTGGAGTAGGCAGGGAAACACCATATATTTT.

This clonotype was picked up a small number of times. The V and J genes are TRBV4-3 and TRBJ2-5, with 11 bases matching TRBD2. CDR1 is LGHNA and CDR2 is YSLEER in the germline V gene. Trimming took 3 bases from V and 1 from J; bases not matched to a gene: 16. The CDR3 has 20 amino acids. This chain's CDR3 is CASSQISVTPGLAAQETQYF. The CDR3 DNA reads TGCGCCAGCAGCCAGATTTCCGTAACCCCGGGACTAGCGGCCCAAGAGACCCAGTACTTC.

This clonotype was seen a handful of times. This chain uses TRBV24-1 with TRBJ1-2; 7 bases are a match to TRBD1. The CDR3 is made up of 13 amino acids. After removal of 5 bases from V and 5 bases from J, the junction contained 4 bases not matched to a gene. Germline values: CDR1 KGHDR, CDR2 SFDVKD. CDR3: CATSAGTVYGYTF. The CDR3 DNA follows: TGTGCCACCAGTGCTGGGACAGTGTATGGCTACACCTTC.

This clonotype came up a few times. This sequence joins TRBV3-1 and TRBJ1-1; D is unclear. The CDR3 is 16 amino acids. V gave up 0 bases and J gave up 11 bases, with 22 bases separating them. Germline V gives CDR1 LGHDT, CDR2 YNNKEL (reference sequence). The CDR3 here is CASSQDLSNQPRGAFF. Here the CDR3 DNA reads TGTGCCAGCAGCCAAGATCTCTCTAATCAGCCGCGAGGGGCTTTCTTT. Full variable domain (remainder filled in from reference TRBV3-1 and TRBJ1-1): DTAVSQTPKYLVTQMGNDKSIKCEQNLGHDTMYWYKQDSKKFLKIMFSYNNKELIINETVPNRFSPKSPDKAHLNLHINSLELGDSAVYFCASSQDLSNQPRGAFFGQGTRLTVV.

This clonotype was counted a few times. The chain combines TRBV10-3 with TRBJ1-1, with a possible D match to TRBD1 (5 bases). The CDR3 is 15 amino acids. Trimming removed 3 bases at V and 1 base at J, with 12 bases between. Germline lookup yields CDR1 ENHRY and CDR2 SYGVKD. This CDR3 reads CAISDPGESNTEAFF. The DNA for the CDR3 is TGTGCCATCAGTGATCCGGGGGAATCGAACACTGAAGCTTTCTTT.

This clonotype was counted between two and nine times. The rearrangement joins TRBV5-1 to TRBJ1-1; tentatively, D is TRBD1 (6 bases). V gave up 4 bases and J gave up 8 bases, with 12 bases separating them. CDR1 and CDR2 (germline): SGHRS, YFSETQ. The CDR3 has 12 residues. Here the CDR3 reads CASSEGVAEAFF. In nucleotides, the CDR3 is TGCGCCAGCAGCGAGGGGGTCGCCGAAGCTTTCTTT.

This clonotype has more than one count but fewer than ten. The chain joins TRBV12-3 or TRBV12-4 to TRBJ1-2; the match to TRBD1 covers 9 bases. The trim removed 5 bases at V and 8 bases at J, leaving 12 bases unmatched. This CDR3 has 15 amino acids. The CDR3 DNA is TGTGCCAGCAGTGATCCGGGACAGGGAACAAGGGGCTACACCTTC. Protein product: CASSDPGQGTRGYTF.

This clonotype has only a few counts. This chain joins TRBV4-3 and TRBJ2-3, with D possibly being TRBD2 (5 bases). The V end lost 4 bases, the J end lost 4 bases, and 15 bases lay between the germline ends. The CDR3 sequence is 15 residues long. Germline V gene data show CDR1 as LGHNA and CDR2 as YSLEER. The CDR3 nucleotides are TGCGCCAGCAGCCGTCAAGTTAGCGTGCCAGATACGCAGTATTTT. Its translation is CASSRQVSVPDTQYF.

This chain uses TRBV6-5 with TRBJ2-7, with D possibly called TRBD1 or TRBD2 (5 bases each). CDR3 size: 14 residues. From germline, CDR1 is MNHEY and CDR2 SVGAGI. V shed 6 bases and J shed 2 bases, with 14 bases lying between them. The CDR3 bases are TGTGCCAGCAGGTTGGGACGAACCACCTACGAGCAGTACTTC. Its protein product is CASRLGRTTYEQYF.

This clonotype has a count of ten or more. The V and J genes are TRBV5-1 and TRBJ2-7; no firm D call. The V end lost 0 bases, the J end lost 6 bases, and 13 bases lay between the germline ends. CDR3 length equals 14 residues. The V gene's germline CDR1 is SGHRS and CDR2 YFSETQ. The CDR3 region is CASSLGHNAVEQYF. CDR3 DNA sequence: TGCGCCAGCAGCTTGGGGCACAACGCGGTCGAGCAGTACTTC.